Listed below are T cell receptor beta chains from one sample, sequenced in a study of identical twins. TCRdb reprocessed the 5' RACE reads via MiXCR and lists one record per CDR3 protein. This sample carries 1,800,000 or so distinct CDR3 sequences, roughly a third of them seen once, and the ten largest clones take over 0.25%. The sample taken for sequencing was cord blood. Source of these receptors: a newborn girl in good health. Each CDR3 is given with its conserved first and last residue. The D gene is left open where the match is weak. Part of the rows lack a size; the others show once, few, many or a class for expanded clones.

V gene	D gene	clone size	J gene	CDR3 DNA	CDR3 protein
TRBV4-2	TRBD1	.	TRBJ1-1	TGTGCCAGCAGCCAAGTGGGACAGGGATACACTGAAGCTTTCTTT	CASSQVGQGYTEAFF
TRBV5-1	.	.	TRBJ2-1	TGCGCCAGCAGCTTTGGGGGGGCTGAGCAGTTCTTC	CASSFGGAEQFF
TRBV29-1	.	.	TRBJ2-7	TGCAGCGTTGGTGGGGGGACAACGATCTACGAGCAGTACTTC	CSVGGGTTIYEQYF
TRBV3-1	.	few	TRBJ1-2	TGTGCCAGCAGCCAAGTAGAGGGCCAGGGGCTCTATGGCTACACCTTC	CASSQVEGQGLYGYTF
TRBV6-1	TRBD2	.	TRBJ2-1	TGTGCCAGCAGGGCTAGCGGGAGACCGTTCAATGAGCAGTTCTTC	CASRASGRPFNEQFF
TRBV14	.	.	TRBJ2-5	TGTGCCAGCAGCCAAGATCGGGGTGGGCAGTACTTC	CASSQDRGGQYF
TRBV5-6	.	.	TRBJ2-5	TGTGCCAGCAGCCGGACGGATCATGAGCAGTACTTC	CASSRTDHEQYF
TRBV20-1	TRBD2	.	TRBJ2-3	TGCAGTGCCATAGCGGGGTCTAGCACAGATACGCAGTATTTT	CSAIAGSSTDTQYF
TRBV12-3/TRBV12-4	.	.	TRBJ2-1	TGTGCCAGCAGTCCCCGCGGCCGGGGTAGTAAGGAGGGCGATGAGCAGTTCTTC	CASSPRGRGSKEGDEQFF
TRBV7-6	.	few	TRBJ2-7	TGTGCCAGCAGCTTTAACACCTACGAGCAGTACTTC	CASSFNTYEQYF
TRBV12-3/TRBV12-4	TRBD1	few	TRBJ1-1	TGTGCCACCATTAGGGACAGATATAACACTGAAGCTTTCTTT	CATIRDRYNTEAFF
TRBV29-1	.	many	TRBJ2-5	TGCAGCGTTGAAGATTGGGGGCAGATACAAGAGACCCAGTACTTC	CSVEDWGQIQETQYF
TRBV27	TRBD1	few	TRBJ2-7	TGTGCCAGCAGTTTATGGGGACAGGGGAACTCCTACGAGCAGTACTTC	CASSLWGQGNSYEQYF
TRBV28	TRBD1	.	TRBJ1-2	TGTGCCAGCAATGGGAGACAGGGGGCAGGCGGCTACACCTTC	CASNGRQGAGGYTF
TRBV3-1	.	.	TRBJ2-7	TGTGCCAGCAGCCAGCTTGGTGAAGGGAGCTCCTACGAGCAGTACTTC	CASSQLGEGSSYEQYF
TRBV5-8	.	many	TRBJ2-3	TGTGCCAGCAGCTTGGGACGTGGAAGAGATACGCAGTATTTT	CASSLGRGRDTQYF
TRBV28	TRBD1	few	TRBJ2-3	TGTGCCACCCGACAGGGGCCTAGCACAGATACGCAGTATTTT	CATRQGPSTDTQYF
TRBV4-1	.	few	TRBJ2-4	TGCGCCAGCAGCCCAGCCACGCCACCATACAATGAGCAGTACTTC	CASSPATPPYNEQYF
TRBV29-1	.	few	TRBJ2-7	TGCAGCGCCGCCGGGACACTCCACGAGCAGTACTTC	CSAAGTLHEQYF
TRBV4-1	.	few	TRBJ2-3	TGCGCCAGCAGCCAAAGTTACGCAGATACGCAGTATTTT	CASSQSYADTQYF
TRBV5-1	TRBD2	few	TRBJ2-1	TGCGCCAGCAGCCCGGGGACTAGCGGGAGTACCGAGTTCTTC	CASSPGTSGSTEFF
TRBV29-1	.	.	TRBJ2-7	TGCAGCGTTGTGAGTGCCCCCAGCTCCTACAATGAGCAGTACTTC	CSVVSAPSSYNEQYF
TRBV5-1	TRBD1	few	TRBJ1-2	TGCGCCAGCAGCGCCTTGACAGGGGACTATGGCTACACCTTC	CASSALTGDYGYTF
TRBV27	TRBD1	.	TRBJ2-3	TGTGCCAGCAGTACGGACAGGCGAGGGTTCACAGATACGCAGTATTTT	CASSTDRRGFTDTQYF
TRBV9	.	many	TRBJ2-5	TGTGCCAGCAGCGTCAGAGCGGGCTTACAAGAGACCCAGTACTTC	CASSVRAGLQETQYF
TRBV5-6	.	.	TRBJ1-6	TGTGTCAGCCGTCCTTTTGGTACATGGAATGATTCACCCCTCCACTTT	CVSRPFGTWNDSPLHF
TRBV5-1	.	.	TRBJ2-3	TGCGCCAGCAGCTCGGAGGTTCCCCAGATGGCGTATTTT	CASSSEVPQMAYF
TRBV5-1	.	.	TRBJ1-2	TGCGTCAGCAGCCGGAGCCCGGGACCCGAAGAGGGTGGCTACACCTTC	CVSSRSPGPEEGGYTF
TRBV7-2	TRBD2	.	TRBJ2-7	TGTGCCAGCAGCCAAGAAAGACTAGCGGGGGATTCCGAGCAGTACTTC	CASSQERLAGDSEQYF
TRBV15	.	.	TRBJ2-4	TGTGCCACCAGCAGAGATCTTACCGGGACCTACGAGCGGTACTTC	CATSRDLTGTYERYF
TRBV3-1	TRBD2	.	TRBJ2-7	TGTGCCAGCAGCCAAGGCGGAACTAGCGGGAGCGATGAGCAGTACTTC	CASSQGGTSGSDEQYF
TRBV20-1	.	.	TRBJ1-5	TGCAGTGCTAGTGATATCGATAGCAATCAGCCCCAGCATTTT	CSASDIDSNQPQHF
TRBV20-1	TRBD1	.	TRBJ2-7	TGCAGTGCGTGGGACAGATACGAGCAGTACTTC	CSAWDRYEQYF
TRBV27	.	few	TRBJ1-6	TGTGCCAGCAGTATGGGACGCTCCTATAATTCACCCCTCCACTTT	CASSMGRSYNSPLHF
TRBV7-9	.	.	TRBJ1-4	TGTGCCAGCAGCGCCTCTACTTTTGGAAAACTGTTTTTT	CASSASTFGKLFF
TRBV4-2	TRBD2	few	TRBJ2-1	TGTGCCAGCAGCCGGCGGGAGAGTTATGAGCAGTTCTTC	CASSRRESYEQFF
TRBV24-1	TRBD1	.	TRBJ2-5	TGTGCCACCGCGCGGACAGGGTGGGACAATGAGCAGTACTTC	CATARTGWDNEQYF
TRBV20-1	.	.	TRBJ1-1	TGCAGTGCTAGTGGGCAGAGGCCTGAAGCTTTCTTT	CSASGQRPEAFF
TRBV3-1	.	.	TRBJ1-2	TGTGCCAGCAGCCATGAGGACATCTATGGCTACACCTTC	CASSHEDIYGYTF
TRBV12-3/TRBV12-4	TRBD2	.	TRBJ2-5	TGTGCCAGCAGCCCTCGAGGACGGGGGGTACGCCAAGAGACCCAGTACTTC	CASSPRGRGVRQETQYF